This TCR beta chain was captured in a study of beta chain features in type 1 diabetes. The CDR3 is 12 amino acids. The V segment lost 2 bases and the J segment 5 bases; nucleotides outside the gene matches: 1. Looked up from germline, CDR1 is GTSNPN and CDR2 is SVGIG (reference sequence). The investigators reverse transcribed all of the isolated RNA, so they sequenced expressed TCRB transcripts. Clones were read by immunoSEQ multiplex PCR, and TCRdb kept only the in-frame ones, dropping some. The data hold about 160,000 clones, with approximately 9.1% observed a single time. Sequencing input: central memory CD4+ T cells from blood. The chain links TRBV30 to TRBJ1-1; 8 bases fit TRBD1. This clonotype was sampled from a young woman in good health. DNA of the CDR3: TGTGCCTGGAGTAGGACAGGGACTGAAGCTTTCTTT. Protein product: CAWSRTGTEAFF.